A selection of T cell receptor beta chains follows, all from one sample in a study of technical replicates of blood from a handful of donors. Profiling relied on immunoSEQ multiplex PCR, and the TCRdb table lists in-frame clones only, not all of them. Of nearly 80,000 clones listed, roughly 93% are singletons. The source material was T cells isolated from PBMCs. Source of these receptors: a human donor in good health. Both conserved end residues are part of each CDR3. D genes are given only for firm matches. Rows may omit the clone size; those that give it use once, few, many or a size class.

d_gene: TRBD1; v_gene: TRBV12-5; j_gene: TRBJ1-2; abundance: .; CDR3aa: CASGSGQGTGYTF; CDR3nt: TGTGCTAGTGGTTCGGGACAGGGGACCGGCTACACCTTC
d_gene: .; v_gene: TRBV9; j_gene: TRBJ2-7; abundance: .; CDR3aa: CASSSGRGYEQYF; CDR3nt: TGTGCCAGCAGCTCGGGCAGGGGTTACGAGCAGTACTTC
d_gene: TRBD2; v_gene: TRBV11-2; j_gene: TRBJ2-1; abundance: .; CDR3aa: CASSLEGRLAGEEQFF; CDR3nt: TGTGCCAGCAGCTTAGAGGGGCGGCTAGCGGGAGAGGAGCAGTTCTTC
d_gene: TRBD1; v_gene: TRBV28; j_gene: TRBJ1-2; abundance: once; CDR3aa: CASRPFDRVYGYTF; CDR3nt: TGTGCCAGCAGGCCCTTCGACAGGGTGTATGGCTACACCTTC
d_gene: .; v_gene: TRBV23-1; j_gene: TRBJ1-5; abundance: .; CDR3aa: CASSKGQKHQPQHF; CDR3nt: TGCGCCAGCAGTAAGGGGCAAAAGCATCAGCCCCAGCATTTT
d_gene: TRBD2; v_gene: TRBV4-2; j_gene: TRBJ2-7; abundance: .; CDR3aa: CASSQNFSGRAPYEQYF; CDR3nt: TGTGCCAGCAGCCAGAATTTTAGCGGGAGGGCCCCTTACGAGCAGTACTTC
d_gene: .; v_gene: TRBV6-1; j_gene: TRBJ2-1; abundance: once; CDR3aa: CASGGLGVRNNEQFF; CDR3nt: TGTGCCAGTGGGGGGTTGGGAGTTAGAAACAATGAGCAGTTCTTC
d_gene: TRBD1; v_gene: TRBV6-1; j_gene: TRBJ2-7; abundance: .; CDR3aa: CASSRTGTAYEQYF; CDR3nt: TGTGCCAGCAGCAGGACAGGGACTGCCTACGAGCAGTACTTC
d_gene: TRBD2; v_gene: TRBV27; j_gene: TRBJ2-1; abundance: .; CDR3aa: CASGLAGIYNEQFF; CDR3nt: TGTGCCAGCGGACTAGCGGGAATATACAATGAGCAGTTCTTC
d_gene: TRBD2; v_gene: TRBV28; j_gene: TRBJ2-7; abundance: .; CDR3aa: CASSLFEAGDYEQYF; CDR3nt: TGTGCCAGCAGTTTATTTGAGGCGGGGGACTACGAGCAGTACTTC
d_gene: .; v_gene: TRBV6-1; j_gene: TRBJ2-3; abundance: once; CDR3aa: CASSETGAVTDTQYF; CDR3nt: TGTGCCAGCAGTGAAACTGGCGCGGTCACAGATACGCAGTATTTT
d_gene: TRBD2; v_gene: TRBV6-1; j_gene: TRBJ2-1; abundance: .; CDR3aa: CASITSGSLGDEQFF; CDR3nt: TGTGCCAGCATTACTAGCGGGAGTTTGGGGGATGAGCAGTTCTTC
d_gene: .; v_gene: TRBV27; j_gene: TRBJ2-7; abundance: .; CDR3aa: CATGTYEQYF; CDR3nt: TGTGCCACGGGGACCTACGAGCAGTACTTC
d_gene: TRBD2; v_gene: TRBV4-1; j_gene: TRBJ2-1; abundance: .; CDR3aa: CASSPPQREGNEQFF; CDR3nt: TGCGCCAGCAGCCCCCCACAGCGGGAGGGCAATGAGCAGTTCTTC
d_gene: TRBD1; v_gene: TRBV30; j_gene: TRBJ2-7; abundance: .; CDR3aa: CARDSGYEQYF; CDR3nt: TGTGCCAGGGACAGCGGCTACGAGCAGTACTTC
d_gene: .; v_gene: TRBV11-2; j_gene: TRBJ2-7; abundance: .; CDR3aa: CASRRAAGPMAGYEQYF; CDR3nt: TGTGCCAGCAGACGGGCGGCGGGGCCAATGGCGGGGTACGAGCAGTACTTC
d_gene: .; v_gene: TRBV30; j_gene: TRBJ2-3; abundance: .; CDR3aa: CAWSGKGQDTQYF; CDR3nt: TGTGCCTGGAGTGGAAAGGGGCAAGATACGCAGTATTTT
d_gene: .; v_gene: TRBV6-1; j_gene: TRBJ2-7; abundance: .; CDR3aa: CASSWRLPPYEQYF; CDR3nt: TGTGCCAGCAGTTGGCGACTGCCCCCCTACGAGCAGTACTTC
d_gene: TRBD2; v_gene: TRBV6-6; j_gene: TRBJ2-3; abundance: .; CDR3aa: CASSFGTSGNTDTQYF; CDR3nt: TGTGCCAGCAGCTTTGGGACTAGCGGGAACACAGATACGCAGTATTTT
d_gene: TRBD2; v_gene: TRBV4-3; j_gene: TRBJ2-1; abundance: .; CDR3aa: CASSQDETSRAEQFF; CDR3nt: TGCGCCAGCAGCCAAGACGAGACTAGCCGCGCTGAGCAGTTCTTC
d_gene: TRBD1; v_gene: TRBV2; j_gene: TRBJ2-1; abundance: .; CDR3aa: CASSEADRFYNEQFF; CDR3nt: TGTGCCAGCAGTGAAGCGGACAGGTTCTACAATGAGCAGTTCTTC
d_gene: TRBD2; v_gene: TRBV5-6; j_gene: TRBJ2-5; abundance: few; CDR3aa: CASSLLAGPETQYF; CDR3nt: TGTGCCAGCAGCCTATTAGCGGGACCAGAGACCCAGTACTTC
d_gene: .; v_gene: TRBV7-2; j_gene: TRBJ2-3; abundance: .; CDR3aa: CASSLGLGAHHTDTQYF; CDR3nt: TGTGCCAGCAGCTTAGGTTTGGGGGCACACCACACAGATACGCAGTATTTT
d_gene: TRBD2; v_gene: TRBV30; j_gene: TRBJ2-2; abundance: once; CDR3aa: CACPRTSGTGELFF; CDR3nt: TGTGCCTGCCCTCGGACTAGCGGGACCGGGGAGCTGTTTTTT
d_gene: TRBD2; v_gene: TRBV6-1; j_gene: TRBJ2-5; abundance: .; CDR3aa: CASSEPSGKETQYF; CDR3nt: TGTGCCAGCAGTGAGCCTAGCGGGAAGGAGACCCAGTACTTC
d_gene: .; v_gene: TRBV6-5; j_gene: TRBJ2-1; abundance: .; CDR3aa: CASSKTSRSYNEQFF; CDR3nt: TGTGCCAGCAGTAAGACTAGTAGGTCCTACAATGAGCAGTTCTTC
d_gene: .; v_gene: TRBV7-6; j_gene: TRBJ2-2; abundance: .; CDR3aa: CASSLSPAGELFF; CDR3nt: TGTGCCAGCAGCTTATCCCCGGCCGGGGAGCTGTTTTTT
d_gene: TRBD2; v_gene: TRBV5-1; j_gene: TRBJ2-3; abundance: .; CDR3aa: CASSLAAGTTDTQYF; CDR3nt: TGCGCCAGCAGCTTGGCAGCGGGGACCACAGATACGCAGTATTTT
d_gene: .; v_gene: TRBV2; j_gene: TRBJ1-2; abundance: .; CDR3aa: CASSVERGNYGYTF; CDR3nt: TGTGCCAGCAGTGTCGAAAGGGGGAACTATGGCTACACCTTC
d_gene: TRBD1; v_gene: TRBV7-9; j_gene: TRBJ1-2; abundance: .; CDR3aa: CASSVGQGRYTF; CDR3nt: TGTGCCAGCAGCGTAGGACAGGGGCGCTACACCTTC
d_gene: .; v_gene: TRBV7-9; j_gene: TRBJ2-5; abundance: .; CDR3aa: CASRRQAQETQYF; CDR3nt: TGTGCCAGCAGAAGACAGGCTCAAGAGACCCAGTACTTC
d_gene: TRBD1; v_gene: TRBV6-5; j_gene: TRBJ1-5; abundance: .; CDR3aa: CASSTQGTGDQPQHF; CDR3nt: TGTGCCAGCAGTACCCAAGGGACAGGGGATCAGCCCCAGCATTTT
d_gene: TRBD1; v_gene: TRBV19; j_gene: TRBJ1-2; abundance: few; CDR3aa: CASTNSGTASYGYTF; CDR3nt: TGTGCCAGTACCAATAGTGGGACAGCCTCATATGGCTACACCTTC
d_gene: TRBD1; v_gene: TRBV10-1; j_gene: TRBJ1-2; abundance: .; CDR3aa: CASSVRGRGFYGYTF; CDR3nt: TGCGCCAGCAGTGTACGGGGCAGGGGGTTCTATGGCTACACCTTC
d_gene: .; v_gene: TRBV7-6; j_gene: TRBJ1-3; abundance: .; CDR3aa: CASSLLTGSGNTIYF; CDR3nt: TGTGCCAGCAGTCTCCTGACTGGCTCTGGAAACACCATATATTTT
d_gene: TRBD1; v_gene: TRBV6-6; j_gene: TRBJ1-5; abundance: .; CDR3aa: CASEGQGNQPQHF; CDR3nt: TGTGCCAGCGAGGGACAGGGCAATCAGCCCCAGCATTTT
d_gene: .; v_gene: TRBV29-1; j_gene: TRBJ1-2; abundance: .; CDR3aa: CSVEDLNRAGGYTF; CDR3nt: TGCAGCGTTGAAGATCTAAACAGGGCCGGAGGCTACACCTTC
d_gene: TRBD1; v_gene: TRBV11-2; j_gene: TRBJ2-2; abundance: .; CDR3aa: CASSSWGQTNTGELFF; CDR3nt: TGTGCCAGCAGCTCGTGGGGACAGACGAACACCGGGGAGCTGTTTTTT
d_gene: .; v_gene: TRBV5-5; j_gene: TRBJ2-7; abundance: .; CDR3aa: CASSSLTYEQYF; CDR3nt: TGTGCCAGCAGCTCCCTTACCTACGAGCAGTACTTC
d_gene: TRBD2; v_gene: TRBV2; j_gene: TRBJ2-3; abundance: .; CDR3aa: CASSKLAGGTDTQYF; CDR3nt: TGTGCCAGCAGTAAACTAGCGGGAGGAACAGATACGCAGTATTTT
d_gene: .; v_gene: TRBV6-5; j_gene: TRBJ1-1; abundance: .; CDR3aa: CASSRALNTEAFF; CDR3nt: TGTGCCAGCTCCAGGGCCCTGAACACTGAAGCTTTCTTT
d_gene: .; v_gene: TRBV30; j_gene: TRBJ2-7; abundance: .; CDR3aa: CAWSAPSEQYF; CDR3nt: TGTGCCTGGAGTGCCCCATCCGAGCAGTACTTC
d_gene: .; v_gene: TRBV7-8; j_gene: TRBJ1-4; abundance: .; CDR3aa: CASSGRKEGANEKLFF; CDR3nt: TGTGCCAGCAGCGGTCGGAAAGAGGGTGCTAATGAAAAACTGTTTTTT
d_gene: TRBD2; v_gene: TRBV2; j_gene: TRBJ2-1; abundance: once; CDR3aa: CASRLSSGYYYNEQFF; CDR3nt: TGTGCCAGCCGCCTTTCTAGCGGCTACTACTACAATGAGCAGTTCTTC
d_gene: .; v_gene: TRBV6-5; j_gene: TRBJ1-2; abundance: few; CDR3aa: CASAGRGGYTF; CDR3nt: TGTGCCAGCGCGGGGAGAGGTGGCTACACCTTC
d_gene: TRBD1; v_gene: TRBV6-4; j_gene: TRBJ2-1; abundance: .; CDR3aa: CASSFGQGSNEQFF; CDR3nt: TGTGCCAGCTCTTTCGGACAGGGCTCCAATGAGCAGTTCTTC
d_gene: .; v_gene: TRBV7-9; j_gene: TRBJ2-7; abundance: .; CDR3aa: CASVLGPSSYEQYF; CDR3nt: TGTGCCAGCGTCCTGGGGCCTAGCTCCTACGAGCAGTACTTC
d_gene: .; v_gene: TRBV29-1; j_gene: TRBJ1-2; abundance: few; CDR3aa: CSATDNYGYTF; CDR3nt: TGCAGCGCCACAGACAACTATGGCTACACCTTC
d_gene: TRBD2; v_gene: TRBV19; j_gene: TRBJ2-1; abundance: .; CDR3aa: CASSIGLAGGGSSYNEQFF; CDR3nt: TGTGCCAGTAGTATAGGACTAGCGGGAGGTGGGAGCTCCTACAATGAGCAGTTCTTC